This TCR beta chain comes out of a study of blood T cell repertoires in COVID-19. Overall study: Samples of COVID-19 (acute and convalescent) were obtained from the United States, Italy and Spain. The cDNA or gDNA used as material had been derived from T cells, B-cell-depleted T cells, or PBMCs.

This clone showed up just once. As handled by the study authors: Cell counts per sample came from amplifying reference gene primers. Only in-frame clones appear in the TCRdb table, and some are missing; sequencing was by immunoSEQ multiplex PCR. The V and J calls and clone size were taken over from that table, and D and trimming were inferred from the DNA. This sample has more than 200,000 clones, with 83% found just once. Trimming took 3 bases from V and 6 from J, leaving 17 bases between them. The CDR3 has 15 residues. The germline gives CDR1 LGHNA, CDR2 YSLEER. The chain recombines TRBV4-3 with TRBJ1-1, with D tentatively TRBD1 (5 bases). The specimen sequenced was peripheral blood. The receptor was isolated from a middle-aged woman with active or convalescent COVID-19. DNA of the CDR3: TGCGCCAGCAGCCAGGAAGGAACTTGGGGGGCTGAAGCTTTCTTT. This codes for CASSQEGTWGAEAFF.